These T cell receptor beta chains were read from a single sample in a study of early T cells in non-severe SARS-CoV-2 infection. TCRdb reprocessed the 5' RACE reads via MiXCR and lists one record per CDR3 protein. The sample holds around 83,000 distinct CDR3 sequences, 10% seen once. Sequencing was performed on whole blood, taken at baseline. These receptors originate from an adult who was a healthcare worker with PCR-confirmed SARS-CoV-2 infection or an uninfected control (not recorded which). The CDR3 runs from the conserved cysteine through the conserved F or W. A D gene is named only where the DNA matches it firmly. The size entry is marked missing in some rows and otherwise reads once, few, many or a size class.

size,D,V,J,length,DNA,CDR3
few,TRBD1,TRBV28,TRBJ1-1,14,TGTGCCAGCAGAACAGGGGGCGCATTCCCTGAAGCTTTCTTT,CASRTGGAFPEAFF
many,NA,TRBV7-2,TRBJ2-3,13,TGTGCCAGCACCTTCTCGGGAGTAGATACGCAGTATTTT,CASTFSGVDTQYF
NA,NA,TRBV9,TRBJ2-3,11,TGTGCCAGCAGCTCCGACGATACGCAGTATTTT,CASSSDDTQYF
few,NA,TRBV20-1,TRBJ2-7,14,TGCAGTGCTAGGGCCAGGTCCCTAGGAGACGAGCAGTACTTC,CSARARSLGDEQYF
many,TRBD2,TRBV25-1,TRBJ2-3,17,TGTGCCAGCAGTCCGGGACTAACTCGGGAGACTATAGATACGCAGTATTTT,CASSPGLTRETIDTQYF
few,NA,TRBV9,TRBJ1-6,14,TGTGCCAGCAGCGTAGAAGGGAATCAGTCACCCCTCCACTTT,CASSVEGNQSPLHF
many,NA,TRBV15,TRBJ2-7,13,TGTGCCACCAGCAGAGGAGAGGAATACGAGCAGTACTTC,CATSRGEEYEQYF
few,NA,TRBV4-2,TRBJ2-7,16,TGTGCCAGCAGCCAAGCAGTAGCGGAAAACTCCTACGAGCAGTACTTC,CASSQAVAENSYEQYF
NA,NA,TRBV7-2,TRBJ1-6,14,TGTGCCAGCAGTCACCCGGGGACTAATTCACCCCTCCACTTT,CASSHPGTNSPLHF
NA,NA,TRBV5-4,TRBJ2-1,14,TGTGCCAGCAGCCTTGGAGGCGCCCGCAATGAGCAGTTCTTC,CASSLGGARNEQFF
few,NA,TRBV5-1,TRBJ2-7,15,TGCGCCAGCAGCGGAAGGGGTCCAAGCTCCTACGAGCAGTACTTC,CASSGRGPSSYEQYF
many,NA,TRBV7-2,TRBJ2-1,12,TGTGCCAGCAGCTTAGCTCTCCTTGCTCAGTTCTTC,CASSLALLAQFF
NA,NA,TRBV5-1,TRBJ2-7,13,TGCGCCAGCAGCTTGGACAGACCCTACGAGCAGTACTTC,CASSLDRPYEQYF
few,NA,TRBV7-9,TRBJ2-3,15,TGTGCCAGCAGCGGCCGGACAGAATGGGGAGATACGCAGTATTTT,CASSGRTEWGDTQYF
NA,TRBD1,TRBV12-3/TRBV12-4,TRBJ2-1,14,TGTGCCAGCAGTTTAGATAGGGGGCGCAATGAGCAGTTCTTC,CASSLDRGRNEQFF
few,TRBD1,TRBV7-2,TRBJ1-1,16,TGTGCCAGCAGCTTAGGGTATCAGGGGGCAGGTACTGAAGCTTTCTTT,CASSLGYQGAGTEAFF
few,NA,TRBV4-2,TRBJ2-1,13,TGTGCCAGCAGCCTACTAGGCAACAATGAGCAGTTCTTC,CASSLLGNNEQFF
many,NA,TRBV14,TRBJ2-2,13,TGTGCCAGCAGCCAAGTGCGGGACGGGGAGCTGTTTTTT,CASSQVRDGELFF
few,TRBD1,TRBV20-1,TRBJ2-1,13,TGCAGTGCCCTCAGGGGGCTATACAATGAGCAGTTCTTC,CSALRGLYNEQFF
few,NA,TRBV6-4,TRBJ2-3,14,TGTGCCAGCACAGAGCAGGCGGGGTCAGATACGCAGTATTTT,CASTEQAGSDTQYF
few,NA,TRBV4-1,TRBJ1-4,14,TGCGCCAGCAGCCAAGATCCGAACGGGGAAAAACTGTTTTTT,CASSQDPNGEKLFF
once,NA,TRBV5-6,TRBJ2-1,14,TGTGCCAGCAGCCGGGTGTCACAGTTGAATGAGCAGTTCTTC,CASSRVSQLNEQFF
many,NA,TRBV4-1,TRBJ1-2,16,TGCGCCAGCAGCCAAGATCGGGACGGAGCTAACTATGGCTACACCTTC,CASSQDRDGANYGYTF
NA,TRBD1,TRBV2,TRBJ1-1,13,TGTGCCAGCTCCACAGGGGGCGGGTTGGAAGCTTTCTTT,CASSTGGGLEAFF
few,TRBD2,TRBV5-4,TRBJ2-1,21,TGTGCCAGCAGCCCTCAGAGGACTAGCGGGACCCAACTCGGGCGCTACAATGAGCAGTTCTTC,CASSPQRTSGTQLGRYNEQFF
once,TRBD2,TRBV12-3/TRBV12-4,TRBJ2-1,15,TGTGCCAGCAGTCCGACTAGCGGGAGACTAACTGAGCAGTTCTTC,CASSPTSGRLTEQFF
few,NA,TRBV10-3,TRBJ2-1,15,TGTGCCATCAGTGCGAGAATGGGTGGGGGCAATGAGCAGTTCTTC,CAISARMGGGNEQFF
few,TRBD1,TRBV28,TRBJ1-3,15,TGTGCCAGCAGTTTACAACAGGGGAACGGAAACACCATATATTTT,CASSLQQGNGNTIYF
NA,TRBD2,TRBV29-1,TRBJ2-7,12,TGCAGCCCCCAAGGGGAGGGCTACGAGCAGTACTTC,CSPQGEGYEQYF
many,NA,TRBV10-3,TRBJ1-2,17,TGTGCCATCAGTGAGGCGCAGGGAAAGGGTGCACCCTATGGCTACACCTTC,CAISEAQGKGAPYGYTF
NA,NA,TRBV2,TRBJ2-5,11,TGTGCCAGCAGGCTACTAGAGACCCAGTACTTC,CASRLLETQYF
many,NA,TRBV19,TRBJ1-4,14,TGTGCCAGTAGCTCGGGACTCTTTAATGAAAAACTGTTTTTT,CASSSGLFNEKLFF
NA,NA,TRBV3-1,TRBJ1-1,13,TGTGCCAGCAGCCCACGCTTAAACACTGAAGCTTTCTTT,CASSPRLNTEAFF
few,NA,TRBV6-6,TRBJ2-7,11,TGTGCCAGCGGGGCGTACTACGAGCAGTACTTC,CASGAYYEQYF
few,NA,TRBV10-3,TRBJ1-2,14,TGTGCCATCAGGAGCCAGGGGTTTAACTATGGCTACACCTTC,CAIRSQGFNYGYTF